A single sample is the source of the 15 T cell receptor beta chains below, sequenced in a study of T cells in Graves' hyperthyroidism and ophthalmopathy. Authors of the study amplified TCR beta CDR3 regions from RNA transcripts. TCR CDR3 regions were first amplified by RT-PCR with HTBI primers. Each CDR3 protein is one row after TCRdb ran MiXCR on the multiplex PCR reads. This table has 550,000 to 600,000 distinct CDR3 sequences, over 15% appearing once. Sequencing was performed on blood. These receptor sequences come from a woman younger than 30 with Graves' hyperthyroidism.

This clonotype was counted many times. V and J are TRBV7-2 and TRBJ2-5; no definite D call. V was pared by 6 bases and J by 5 bases, with 16 bases between. Per germline, CDR1 SGHTA and CDR2 FQGNSA. The length of the CDR3 is 14 residues. The CDR3 sequence: CASRANQGGETQYF. CDR3 coding DNA: TGTGCCAGCAGGGCAAACCAAGGTGGTGAGACCCAGTACTTC.

The sample holds a few counts of this clonotype. The V and J genes are TRBV4-1 and TRBJ2-3; 10 bases fit TRBD1. The J segment lost 3 bases and the V segment lost 3 bases, leaving 9 bases of the junction unmatched. This CDR3 comprises 17 residues. Germline V gene data show CDR1 as MGHRA and CDR2 as YSYEKL. For the CDR3, the DNA is TGCGCCAGCAGCCATGTGGGGAGGGACAGGGGAACAGATACGCAGTATTTT. The encoded protein is CASSHVGRDRGTDTQYF.

The CDR3 spells CSASFGHYGYTF. DNA of the CDR3: TGCAGTGCTAGTTTCGGCCACTATGGCTACACCTTC. J is TRBJ1-2 and V is TRBV20-1, with D uncertain. V lost 3 bases and J lost 3, with 8 bases in between. The CDR3 runs 12 residues. CDR1 is DFQATT and CDR2 is SNEGSKA in the germline V gene (reference sequence).

A few counts support this clonotype. This chain joins TRBV6-1 and TRBJ2-5, with 9 bases aligning to TRBD1. The junction had 10 bases not matched to a gene; V was cut back by 6 bases and J by 2 bases. The length of the CDR3 is 16 residues. Germline values: CDR1 MNHNS, CDR2 SASEGT. The CDR3 loop reads CASRHRDRVGQETQYF. The CDR3 DNA sequence: TGTGCCAGCAGACACCGGGACAGGGTTGGTCAAGAGACCCAGTACTTC.

To note about this clonotype: This may be a read error, as it is one base from a much larger clone. The chain recombines TRBV7-2 with TRBJ1-6; 8 bases are shared with TRBD1. The CDR3 contains 15 residues. Germline V CDR1 and CDR2: SGHTA, FQGNSA. CDR3 in DNA: TGTGCCAGCAGAAACAGGACAGGGTGGAATTTACCCCTCCACTTT. Its protein is CASRNRTGWNLPLHF.

This clonotype was seen ten or more times. V usage is TRBV30 and J usage is TRBJ1-1; no clear D. V was clipped by 5 bases and J by 10 bases, with 8 bases between them. CDR3 length: 9 residues. The germline V gene encodes CDR1 GTSNPN and CDR2 SVGIG (reference sequence). CDR3 sequence (DNA): TGTGCCTGGGGATATGTAGCTTTCTTT. Its protein is CAWGYVAFF.

J is TRBJ2-5 and V is TRBV6-1, with D maybe TRBD1 (5 bases). Per germline, CDR1 MNHNS and CDR2 SASEGT. The CDR3 contains 12 residues. With 10 bases removed from V and 1 base from J, the gap between germline ends came to 10 bases. The CDR3 coding sequence is TGTGCCATTGGACAACTCCAAGAGACCCAGTACTTC. Its translation is CAIGQLQETQYF.

This clonotype was counted a few times. Since a much larger clone is just one base distant, this may be a read error. The chain employs TRBV12-3 or TRBV12-4 and TRBJ2-5; tentatively, D is TRBD2 (5 bases). The CDR3 length is 14 residues. The CDR3 DNA reads TGTGCCAGCAGTTCGGGATTTTCTCAAGAGGCCCAGTACTTC. Translating it yields CASSSGFSQEAQYF.

The CDR3: CASSLSGDNSPLHF. In nucleotides, the CDR3 is TGTGCCAGCAGTTTGTCGGGTGATAATTCACCCCTCCACTTT. The chain couples TRBV28 to TRBJ1-6; D uncertain. The CDR3 is 14 amino acids. Per the germline V gene, CDR1 is MDHEN and CDR2 is SYDVKM. V lost 3 bases and J lost 5, with 8 bases in between.

This rearrangement joins TRBV9 to TRBJ2-3; the D is unclear. The CDR3 is 13 residues long. Trimming took 1 base from V and 4 from J, leaving 7 bases between them. Germline assignment: CDR1 SGDLS and CDR2 YYNGEE. CDR3 coding DNA: TGTGCCAGCAGCGTATTAGGATCAGATACGCAGTATTTT. The encoded protein is CASSVLGSDTQYF.

J is TRBJ1-4 and V is TRBV30; D is undetermined. V dropped 0 bases and J dropped 7 bases, with 9 bases sitting between them. CDR1 is GTSNPN, CDR2 SVGIG, per germline (reference sequence). The CDR3 is made up of 13 amino acids. CDR3 in amino acids: CAWSVVEVEKLFF. DNA for the CDR3: TGTGCCTGGAGTGTGGTGGAGGTTGAAAAACTGTTTTTT.

This clonotype was counted many times. This chain joins TRBV10-3 and TRBJ2-3; 8 bases match TRBD2. With 8 bases clipped from V and 0 bases from J, the junction kept 7 bases outside the gene matches. This CDR3 is built from 15 residues. The V gene's germline CDR1 is ENHRY and CDR2 SYGVKD. The CDR3 nucleotides read TGTGCCATCGCGGGGGGCCCGGCTAGCACAGATACGCAGTATTTT. As protein: CAIAGGPASTDTQYF.

The sample holds many counts of this clonotype. CDR3 in DNA: TGTGCCAGCAGCGTGGGACTGCCATCGCAGTATTTT. Translated: CASSVGLPSQYF. The J gene is TRBJ2-3, the V gene TRBV7-2, with D possibly TRBD2 on 6 matching bases. V lost 5 bases to trimming and J lost 10 bases, with 13 bases between them. Looked up from germline, CDR1 is SGHTA and CDR2 is FQGNSA. The CDR3 sequence is 12 residues long.

The V call is TRBV6-1, the J call TRBJ2-5; the match to TRBD2 covers 12 bases. This CDR3 has 15 residues. Germline CDR1 MNHNS, CDR2 SASEGT. The V gene end was trimmed by 6 bases and the J gene end by 7 bases; junction bases not matched to a gene: 9. CDR3 bases: TGTGCCAGCAGAATCGGACTAGCGGGGCGAGCGACCCAGTACTTC. Translated: CASRIGLAGRATQYF.

This clonotype was found many times. This chain links TRBV3-1 with TRBJ1-2; the D is unclear. V shed 0 bases and J shed 3 bases, with 8 bases lying between them. CDR3 length: 14 amino acids. The germline V gene encodes CDR1 LGHDT and CDR2 YNNKEL (reference sequence). CDR3 sequence reads: CASSQDPFDYGYTF. The CDR3, as DNA: TGTGCCAGCAGCCAAGATCCTTTCGACTATGGCTACACCTTC.